The T cell receptor beta chain described here comes from a study of shared clonotypes between healthy human individuals. Study findings and constraints: What naive subsets generally showed was a larger estimated richness than memory subsets showed.

V was pared by 0 bases and J by 3 bases, with 9 bases between. In germline, CDR1 is SGHRS, CDR2 YFSETQ. The CDR3 has 14 residues. Assay: immunoSEQ multiplex PCR; the TCRdb copy retains only in-frame clones and omits some. The data hold some 900,000 clones, with roughly 72% observed a single time. The donors, all of them Caucasian adults, lived in Nashville, Tennessee. On this clone itself: Its cognate antigen is unknown.

The source of this sequence is a young man in good health. The source material was memory CD4+ T cells sorted from blood. Documented subset: CD45RA-negative fraction. This rearrangement joins TRBV5-1 to TRBJ1-2; D might be TRBD1 (5 bases). CDR3 loop: CASSLGLGDYGYTF. Written as DNA, the CDR3 is TGCGCCAGCAGCTTGGGTCTAGGGGACTATGGCTACACCTTC.